The 25 T cell receptor beta chains below all came from one sample that was sequenced in a study of T-cell reconstitution after alpha-beta-depleted transplantation in children. Preparation of the TCRbeta library used unique molecular identifiers. TCRdb re-called the PCR reads with MiXCR, one entry per CDR3 protein. The sample comprises about 230,000 distinct CDR3 sequences, 8% to 10% of which are singletons, and around 6% rests with the top ten. The specimen comprised PBMCs from the stem cell graft donor, sampled from the stem cell graft. The receptor set was obtained from a human donor who donated a stem cell graft to a child with acute lymphoblastic leukemia.

The sample holds many counts of this clonotype. This rearrangement joins TRBV12-3 or TRBV12-4 to TRBJ1-1; D unresolved. The CDR3 contains 11 residues. Trimming pared 6 bases from V and 5 bases from J, leaving 7 bases between. The CDR3 region is CASSRSTEAFF. The CDR3 DNA sequence: TGTGCCAGCAGCCGCAGTACTGAAGCTTTCTTT.

Many counts were recorded for this clonotype. J is TRBJ2-3 and V is TRBV24-1; 11 bases fit TRBD2. Trimming cost V 7 bases and J 6 bases; bases outside gene matches: 2. The CDR3 contains 13 residues. Per germline, CDR1 KGHDR and CDR2 SFDVKD. The CDR3 sequence: CATRASGGDTQYF. CDR3 coding DNA: TGTGCCACCAGAGCTAGCGGGGGGGATACGCAGTATTTT.

There are a few counts of this clonotype. This chain joins TRBV27 and TRBJ2-3; 8 nucleotides line up with TRBD2. The CDR3 spans 14 residues. The V segment lost 8 bases and the J segment 1 base; nucleotides outside the gene matches: 5. Germline-derived CDR1 and CDR2 are MNHEY and SMNVEV (reference sequence). CDR3 amino acids: CASAKAGGTDTQYF. For the CDR3, the DNA is TGTGCCAGCGCGAAAGCGGGGGGCACAGATACGCAGTATTTT.

The table lists this clonotype with a few counts. The chain joins TRBV20-1 to TRBJ2-7, with 9 bases that match TRBD1. The CDR3 extends over 14 amino acids. Germline CDR1 and CDR2: DFQATT and SNEGSKA (reference sequence). Losses at the gene ends were 2 bases for V and 0 bases for J; bases not matched to a gene: 2. CDR3 protein: CSARRDRASYEQYF. The CDR3 DNA reads TGCAGTGCTAGAAGGGACAGGGCCTCCTACGAGCAGTACTTC.

This clonotype showed up just a few times. The gene calls are TRBV18 and TRBJ2-2; D is possibly TRBD1 (5 bases). Per germline, CDR1 KGHSH and CDR2 LQKENI. This CDR3 is 15 amino acids long. V was shortened by 1 base and J by 0 bases, with 6 bases between the two germline ends. The CDR3 DNA follows: TGTGCCAGCTCACCACAGGGGACGAACACCGGGGAGCTGTTTTTT. Translating it yields CASSPQGTNTGELFF.

This clonotype has a count of ten or more. The chain is built from TRBV7-2 and TRBJ1-5; D ambiguous. In germline, CDR1 is SGHTA, CDR2 FQGNSA. The CDR3 contains 12 residues. The V end lost 7 bases, the J end lost 5 bases, and 9 bases lay between the germline ends. This CDR3 is CASTVLDQPQHF. The CDR3 bases are TGTGCCAGCACCGTATTAGATCAGCCCCAGCATTTT.

A few counts support this clonotype. The V call is TRBV27, the J call TRBJ2-7; 8 positions agree with TRBD1. The CDR3 consists of 13 residues. Trimming cost V 6 bases and J 4 bases; bases outside gene matches: 5. Looked up from germline, CDR1 is MNHEY and CDR2 is SMNVEV (reference sequence). The CDR3 bases are TGTGCCAGCAGCTTCGACAGGGGATACGAGCAGTACTTC. It yields the protein CASSFDRGYEQYF.

This clonotype was counted at least ten times. V and J are TRBV11-1 and TRBJ2-1; D remains ambiguous. The CDR3 extends over 15 amino acids. V lost 5 bases and J lost 0, with 11 bases in between. Germline V gives CDR1 SGHAT, CDR2 FQDESV (reference sequence). The CDR3 is CASSITEISYNEQFF. CDR3 bases: TGTGCCAGCAGCATTACAGAGATCTCCTACAATGAGCAGTTCTTC.

In this sample, this clonotype turned up a few times. The chain links TRBV29-1 to TRBJ2-5; 7 bases are shared with TRBD1. After removal of 6 bases from V and 7 bases from J, the junction contained 8 bases not matched to a gene. The CDR3 has 12 residues. Per germline, CDR1 SQVTM and CDR2 ANQGSEA. The CDR3 protein is CSVEQGPRTQYF. CDR3 nucleotides: TGCAGCGTGGAACAGGGGCCCAGGACCCAGTACTTC.

This rearrangement joins TRBV12-3 or TRBV12-4 to TRBJ1-2, with no clear D. This CDR3 contains 15 residues. V dropped 8 bases and J dropped 3 bases, with 19 bases sitting between them. CDR3 sequence (DNA): TGTGCCAGCCTCGCGGGTAGATTTATTGACTATGGCTACACCTTC. Protein: CASLAGRFIDYGYTF.

This clonotype showed up just a few times. This chain connects TRBV18 to TRBJ2-3; D tentatively reads TRBD1 or TRBD2 (5 bases each). Germline loops: CDR1 KGHSH, CDR2 LQKENI. There are 13 residues in the CDR3. The ends were cut back, 3 bases at V and 6 bases at J, with 10 bases in the middle. The CDR3 spells CASSPAREDTQYF. CDR3 nucleotides: TGTGCCAGCTCACCTGCCAGGGAGGATACGCAGTATTTT. Variable domain in full (rest from reference TRBV18 and TRBJ2-3): NAGVMQNPRHLVRRRGQEARLRCSPMKGHSHVYWYRQLPEEGLKFMVYLQKENIIDESGMPKERFSAEFPKEGPSILRIQQVVRGDSAAYFCASSPAREDTQYFGPGTRLTVL.

This chain links TRBV12-3 or TRBV12-4 with TRBJ2-4; TRBD2 matches at 7 bases. The CDR3 extends over 14 amino acids. V trimming: 3 bases; J trimming: 4 bases; junction bases outside the gene matches: 3. The CDR3 region has the DNA TGTGCCAGCAGTTTTGCGGGGGTGAAAAACATTCAGTACTTC. Translating gives CASSFAGVKNIQYF.

The genes are TRBV7-2 and TRBJ2-2; D is uncertain. This CDR3 region has 13 residues. V shed 8 bases and J shed 4 bases, with 11 bases lying between them. The germline gives CDR1 SGHTA, CDR2 FQGNSA. The CDR3 coding sequence is TGTGCCAGCGGACCCGTCTTCACCGGGGAGCTGTTTTTT. Translation: CASGPVFTGELFF.

This clonotype has at least ten counts. The chain employs TRBV12-3 or TRBV12-4 and TRBJ2-5; a possible D gene is TRBD2 (6 bases). The ends were cut back, 8 bases at V and 4 bases at J, with 17 bases in the middle. CDR3 size: 14 residues. The CDR3 DNA follows: TGTGCCAGCCTATCCCAAGGGGACTTAGAGACCCAGTACTTC. It codes for CASLSQGDLETQYF.

This clonotype was counted many times. This chain links TRBV20-1 with TRBJ2-2; no clear D gene. The CDR3 length is 15 residues. Trimming left V 5 bases short and J 5 bases short, with 18 bases between. Germline V gene lookup returns CDR1 DFQATT and CDR2 SNEGSKA (reference sequence). The CDR3 DNA reads TGCAGTGCTCGCCCCTTTTTAACTGGTACCGGGGAGCTGTTTTTT. Amino acids: CSARPFLTGTGELFF.

V usage is TRBV5-1 and J usage is TRBJ2-7, with a tentative D call TRBD2 (6 bases). Germline values: CDR1 SGHRS, CDR2 YFSETQ. The CDR3 covers 14 residues. The V and J ends lost 1 base and 5 bases respectively, with 13 bases between them. CDR3 protein: CASSLRRERDEQYF. CDR3 sequence (DNA): TGCGCCAGCAGCTTGAGGAGGGAGCGGGACGAGCAGTACTTC.

The rearrangement joins TRBV5-1 to TRBJ1-2; D possibly corresponds to TRBD1 (5 bases). With 0 bases removed from V and 7 bases from J, the gap between germline ends came to 16 bases. Per the germline V gene, CDR1 is SGHRS and CDR2 is YFSETQ. The CDR3 has 15 residues. CDR3 sequence reads: CASSLELSGYAGYTF. CDR3 DNA sequence: TGCGCCAGCAGCTTGGAGTTGTCAGGGTACGCTGGCTACACCTTC.

In its sample, this clonotype was seen many times. This chain links TRBV7-8 with TRBJ1-1, with D possibly TRBD1 on 5 matching bases. The V end lost 5 bases, the J end lost 4 bases, and 14 bases lay between the germline ends. This CDR3 has 14 residues. Germline CDR1 is SGHVS and CDR2 is FQNEAQ. CDR3 sequence (DNA): TGTGCCAGCAGCCCCGCAGGAGGGGCCACTGAAGCTTTCTTT. Protein: CASSPAGGATEAFF.

This clonotype was found a few times. This chain links TRBV20-1 with TRBJ2-7, with D tentatively TRBD1 (5 bases). Per the germline V gene, CDR1 is DFQATT and CDR2 is SNEGSKA (reference sequence). Trimming removed 2 bases from V and 6 bases from J, with 14 bases in between. The CDR3 extends over 13 amino acids. The CDR3 protein is CSARNLGLGEQYF. As DNA, the CDR3 is TGCAGTGCTAGAAATCTGGGGCTTGGCGAGCAGTACTTC.

The chain links TRBV7-2 to TRBJ2-2; TRBD1 or TRBD2 may be the D gene (5 bases each). The CDR3 is 13 residues long. The V end lost 7 bases, the J end lost 4 bases, and 10 bases lay between the germline ends. The germline V gene has CDR1 SGHTA and CDR2 FQGNSA. CDR3 loop: CASNRDPTGELFF. CDR3 nucleotide sequence: TGTGCCAGCAACCGGGACCCCACCGGGGAGCTGTTTTTT.

A few counts support this clonotype. The CDR3: CASRKTHYEQYF. CDR3 DNA: TGTGCCAGCCGAAAGACGCACTACGAGCAGTACTTC. V and J are TRBV27 and TRBJ2-7; the D is unclear. The V gene lost 8 bases and the J gene lost 3 bases, with 11 bases spanning the gap. The CDR3 is 12 amino acids. From germline, CDR1 is MNHEY and CDR2 SMNVEV (reference sequence).

This clonotype was seen a handful of times. The V gene is TRBV5-8, the J gene TRBJ2-2; D uncertain. V was shortened by 1 base and J by 1 base, with 8 bases between the two germline ends. The CDR3 is 15 residues long. Germline V lookup: CDR1 SGHTS, CDR2 YDEGEE. CDR3 in amino acids: CASSLSVRNTGELFF. The CDR3 coding sequence is TGTGCCAGCAGCTTGTCCGTGAGGAACACCGGGGAGCTGTTTTTT.

This sequence joins TRBV10-1 and TRBJ1-2, with no clear D. V lost 0 bases and J lost 6, with 11 bases in between. Germline V gene data show CDR1 as WNHNN and CDR2 as SYGVQD (reference sequence). The CDR3 loop spans 14 amino acids. CDR3 nucleotide sequence: TGCGCCAGCAGTGAGTCGATTCCAAGCGATGGCTACACCTTC. Translation gives CASSESIPSDGYTF.

In the case of this clonotype: One end of the junction is discordant with germline, which a read error may explain. The chain is built from TRBV3-1 and TRBJ2-2, with no clear D. Germline loops: CDR1 LGHDT, CDR2 YNNKEL (reference sequence). This CDR3 is 16 amino acids long. CDR3 coding DNA: TGTGCCAGCAGCAAAGAGGTCGGTTCAGCCCACGGGGAGCTGTTTTTT. Residues: CASSKEVGSAHGELFF.

The rearrangement joins TRBV20-1 to TRBJ2-1; D perhaps matches TRBD2 (7 bases). In germline, CDR1 is DFQATT, CDR2 SNEGSKA (reference sequence). V lost 0 bases to trimming and J lost 0 bases, with 18 bases between them. There are 18 residues in the CDR3. CDR3 in amino acids: CSARDDIRGAASYNEQFF. CDR3 bases: TGCAGTGCTAGAGACGATATTCGGGGGGCGGCCTCCTACAATGAGCAGTTCTTC.